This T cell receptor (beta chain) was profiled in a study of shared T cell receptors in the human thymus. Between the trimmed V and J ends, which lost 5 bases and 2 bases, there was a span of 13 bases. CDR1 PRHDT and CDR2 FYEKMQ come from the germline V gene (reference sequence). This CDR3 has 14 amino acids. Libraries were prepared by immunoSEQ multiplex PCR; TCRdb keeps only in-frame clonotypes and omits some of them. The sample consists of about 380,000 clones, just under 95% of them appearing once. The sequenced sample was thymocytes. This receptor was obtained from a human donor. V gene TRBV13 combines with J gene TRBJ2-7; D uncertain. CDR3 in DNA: TGTGCCAGCAGCGACGGTCTAAAGGCCTACGAGCAGTACTTC. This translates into CASSDGLKAYEQYF.